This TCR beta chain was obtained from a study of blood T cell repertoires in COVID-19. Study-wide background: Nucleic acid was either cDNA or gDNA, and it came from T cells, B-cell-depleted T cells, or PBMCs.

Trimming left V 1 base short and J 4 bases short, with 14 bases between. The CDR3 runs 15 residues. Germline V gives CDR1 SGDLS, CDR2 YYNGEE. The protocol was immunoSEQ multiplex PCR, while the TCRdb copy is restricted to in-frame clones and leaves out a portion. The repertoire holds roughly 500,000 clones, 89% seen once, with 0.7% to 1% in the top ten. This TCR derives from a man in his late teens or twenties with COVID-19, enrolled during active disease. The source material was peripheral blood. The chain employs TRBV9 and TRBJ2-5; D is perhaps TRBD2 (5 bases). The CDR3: CASSVNEGGRETQYF. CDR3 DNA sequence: TGTGCCAGCAGCGTAAACGAGGGTGGGAGAGAGACCCAGTACTTC. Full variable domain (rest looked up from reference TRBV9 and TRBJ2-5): DSGVTQTPKHLITATGQRVTLRCSPRSGDLSVYWYQQSLDQGLQFLIQYYNGEERAKGNILERFSAQQFPDLHSELNLSSLELGDSALYFCASSVNEGGRETQYFGPGTRLLVL.